This T cell receptor (beta chain) originates from a study of cytomegalovirus exposure and HLA in healthy donors. Study summary: Some 85 million unique TCRs, all from HLA-typed donors, were included in an early release of the data. Points from the study as a whole: In a later analysis, TCR beta V- and J-gene trimming was associated with a missense DCLRE1C variant. The classifier was said to identify cytomegalovirus status with high specificity and sensitivity. For presence/absence analyses, sequencing depth was assumed to be roughly uniform across donors.

With 60 Vbeta and 13 Jbeta primers, the PCR was carried out. Only in-frame clones appear in the TCRdb table, and some are missing; sequencing was by immunoSEQ multiplex PCR. The table shows more than 90,000 clones, with approximately 69% occurring only once. There are a few counts of this clone. The antigen is undetermined. The length of the CDR3 is 12 residues. Per germline, CDR1 SGDLS and CDR2 YYNGEE. The germline V and J ends were trimmed by 4 bases and 7 bases, with 8 bases remaining between them. The material sequenced was PBMCs. The rearrangement links TRBV9 to TRBJ2-2; D perhaps matches TRBD2 (6 bases). The sequence derives from a woman in her forties or fifties in good health and CMV-seropositive. CDR3 sequence (DNA): TGTGCCAGCAGCCAGGAGGGCGGGGAGCTGTTTTTT. Encoded protein: CASSQEGGELFF.